These 25 T cell receptor beta chains were sequenced from one sample in a study of response to subunit inactivated influenza vaccine. TCRdb itself ran the RT-PCR reads through MiXCR, one entry per CDR3 protein. The table records hundreds of thousands of distinct CDR3 sequences, approximately 9.9% of them present only once. Material: PBMCs from blood, obtained about 6 weeks after vaccination. These receptors were obtained from a man between 45 and 60 years old who received an inactivated influenza vaccine.

This clonotype occurred a few times. The chain combines TRBV7-9 with TRBJ2-5; D not certain. V was trimmed by 1 base and J by 2 bases, leaving 8 bases between them. The CDR3 runs to 14 residues. Germline CDR1 SEHNR, CDR2 FQNEAQ (reference sequence). This CDR3 reads CASSLVGLQETQYF. The CDR3 DNA sequence: TGTGCCAGCAGCTTAGTGGGATTGCAAGAGACCCAGTACTTC.

In its sample, this clonotype was seen many times. The rearrangement uses TRBV20-1 and TRBJ1-5; a possible D gene is TRBD1 (6 bases). The germline CDR1 and CDR2 sequences are DFQATT and SNEGSKA (reference sequence). Trimming cost V 0 bases and J 1 base, with 13 bases left between them. The length of the CDR3 is 16 residues. The CDR3 bases are TGCAGTGCTAGAGATCGTGGCAGGGGAAGCAATCAGCCCCAGCATTTT. Amino acid sequence: CSARDRGRGSNQPQHF.

The chain uses TRBV9 and TRBJ2-3; D is unresolved. V lost 1 base, J lost 6 bases, and 12 bases lay in between. CDR3 length: 14 residues. The germline V gene has CDR1 SGDLS and CDR2 YYNGEE. The DNA for the CDR3 is TGTGCCAGCAGCGTAAAGTCCCTCGGGGATACGCAGTATTTT. It yields the protein CASSVKSLGDTQYF.

The rearrangement links TRBV25-1 to TRBJ2-2; a weak D match, TRBD1 (5 bases). The CDR3 totals 13 residues. V was shortened by 4 bases and J by 6 bases, with 9 bases between the two germline ends. Germline CDR1 reads MGHDK; CDR2 reads SYGVNS. The CDR3 DNA follows: TGTGCCAGCAGTGCAACAGGCGCCGGGGAGCTGTTTTTT. As protein: CASSATGAGELFF.

V and J are TRBV18 and TRBJ2-1; D possibly matches TRBD1 or TRBD2 (5 bases each). The CDR3 is 17 residues long. CDR1 and CDR2 from the germline V gene are KGHSH and LQKENI. V dropped 0 bases and J dropped 5 bases, with 17 bases sitting between them. CDR3 DNA: TGTGCCAGCTCACCACCGAGGGGTAATACCCGGAACAATGAGCAGTTCTTC. This sequence encodes CASSPPRGNTRNNEQFF.

At least ten counts were recorded for this clonotype. The rearrangement links TRBV4-3 to TRBJ2-7; D is possibly TRBD2 (5 bases). The V gene lost 0 bases and the J gene lost 6 bases, with 9 bases spanning the gap. Per the germline V gene, CDR1 is LGHNA and CDR2 is YSLEER. This CDR3 contains 13 residues. CDR3 nucleotide sequence: TGCGCCAGCAGCCAAGATCGTGGGAGCGAGCAGTACTTC. This encodes CASSQDRGSEQYF.

The V and J genes are TRBV5-1 and TRBJ1-2, with TRBD1 matching 10 bases. This CDR3 comprises 15 residues. Germline lookup yields CDR1 SGHRS and CDR2 YFSETQ. Trimming cost V 1 base and J 6 bases; bases outside gene matches: 6. The CDR3 DNA reads as TGCGCCAGCAGCTTGAGGACAGGGGGACACCATGGCTACACCTTC. It yields the protein CASSLRTGGHHGYTF.

This chain uses TRBV20-1 with TRBJ2-7; D may be TRBD1 or TRBD2 (7 bases each). Germline loops: CDR1 DFQATT, CDR2 SNEGSKA (reference sequence). V lost 4 bases and J lost 6, with 13 bases in between. The CDR3 length is 12 residues. The CDR3, as DNA: TGCAGTGCTACCCGCAGGGGGGGCGAGCAGTACTTC. It codes for CSATRRGGEQYF.

This clonotype showed up many times. This chain uses TRBV11-1 with TRBJ2-1; TRBD2 is a possible D gene (5 bases). The CDR3 is 18 amino acids. V shed 3 bases and J shed 0 bases, with 18 bases lying between them. In germline, CDR1 is SGHAT, CDR2 FQDESV (reference sequence). Here the CDR3 reads CASSFARANTYSYNEQFF. Written as DNA, the CDR3 is TGTGCCAGCAGCTTTGCGCGGGCAAATACGTACTCCTACAATGAGCAGTTCTTC.

The chain combines TRBV6-6 with TRBJ1-1; perhaps TRBD1 as D (5 bases). The CDR3 spans 11 residues. Germline loops: CDR1 MNHNY, CDR2 SVGAGI (reference sequence). V dropped 2 bases and J dropped 11 bases, with 9 bases sitting between them. This chain's CDR3 is CASSYTRGAFF. The CDR3 nucleotides are TGTGCCAGCAGTTACACGAGGGGTGCTTTCTTT.

The genes are TRBV10-3 and TRBJ2-3; 7 bases match TRBD1. Germline CDR1 and CDR2: ENHRY and SYGVKD. V shed 9 bases and J 2 bases; nucleotides not matched to a gene: 5. The CDR3 covers 13 residues. CDR3 nucleotides: TGTGCCATTCGGACAGGAGACACAGATACGCAGTATTTT. Translation gives CAIRTGDTDTQYF.

The chain carries TRBV13 and TRBJ2-7, with 10 nucleotides matching TRBD1. Per germline, CDR1 PRHDT and CDR2 FYEKMQ (reference sequence). V was clipped by 3 bases and J by 2 bases; unmatched bases: 13. The CDR3 runs 18 residues. CDR3 region: CASSLSRDRGPAAYEQYF. Here the CDR3 DNA reads TGTGCCAGCAGCTTGTCCCGGGACAGGGGTCCCGCCGCCTACGAGCAGTACTTC.

This chain uses TRBV18 with TRBJ1-5; D is perhaps TRBD1 (5 bases). In germline, CDR1 is KGHSH, CDR2 LQKENI. The CDR3 is made up of 13 amino acids. V lost 2 bases and J lost 10, with 12 bases in between. CDR3 DNA: TGTGCCAGCTCACCAGGACAACCCCTCCCCCAGCATTTT. Protein: CASSPGQPLPQHF.

This sequence joins TRBV6-2 or TRBV6-3 and TRBJ2-2; D is perhaps TRBD1 (5 bases). The V end lost 0 bases, the J end lost 7 bases, and 12 bases lay between the germline ends. The CDR3 contains 15 residues. Per germline, CDR1 MNHEY and CDR2 SVGEGT. The CDR3 coding sequence is TGTGCCAGCAGTTACTCGACAGTTTCCGGCGGGGAGCTGTTTTTT. Translation gives CASSYSTVSGGELFF.

The V and J genes are TRBV7-2 and TRBJ2-7, with unresolved D. The CDR3 loop spans 17 amino acids. Germline V gene data show CDR1 as SGHTA and CDR2 as FQGNSA. Trimming took 3 bases from V and 0 from J, leaving 18 bases between them. The CDR3 spells CASSFPRSRSSSYEQYF. Here the CDR3 DNA reads TGTGCCAGCAGCTTCCCCAGATCCCGATCCAGCTCCTACGAGCAGTACTTC. Drawing the rest from reference TRBV7-2 and TRBJ2-7, the complete variable domain is GAGVSQSPSNKVTEKGKDVELRCDPISGHTALYWYRQSLGQGLEFLIYFQGNSAPDKSGLPSDRFSAERTGGSVSTLTIQRTQQEDSAVYLCASSFPRSRSSSYEQYFGPGTRLTVT.

The genes are TRBV20-1 and TRBJ2-1, with 9 bases identical to TRBD1. With V trimmed by 0 bases and J by 7 bases, 13 bases remained unmatched. The CDR3 is 17 amino acids. Germline assignment: CDR1 DFQATT and CDR2 SNEGSKA (reference sequence). CDR3 in amino acids: CSARDSAPGQGRNEQFF. The CDR3 bases are TGCAGTGCTAGAGACTCCGCTCCTGGACAGGGGAGGAATGAGCAGTTCTTC.

This clonotype was detected a few times. The rearrangement links TRBV5-4 to TRBJ2-3; D remains ambiguous. This CDR3 region has 16 residues. Germline V gene sequence: CDR1 SGHNT, CDR2 YYREEE (reference sequence). Deletions cut 0 bases from V and 5 bases from J, with 16 bases between. CDR3 region: CASSLGFARSGDTQYF. For the CDR3, the DNA is TGTGCCAGCAGCTTGGGGTTCGCCCGCTCGGGAGATACGCAGTATTTT.

In its sample, this clonotype was seen a few times. The chain is built from TRBV14 and TRBJ1-1; maybe TRBD1 (6 bases). Germline values: CDR1 SGHDN, CDR2 FVKESK. The CDR3 contains 15 residues. Trimming stripped 3 bases from V and 1 base from J, with 12 bases between. Here the CDR3 DNA reads TGTGCCAGCAGCCAGACAGGAAAAGGGAACACTGAAGCTTTCTTT. This translates into CASSQTGKGNTEAFF. The entire variable domain, with the rest obtained from reference TRBV14 and TRBJ1-1, is as follows: EAGVTQFPSHSVIEKGQTVTLRCDPISGHDNLYWYRRVMGKEIKFLLHFVKESKQDESGMPNNRFLAERTGGTYSTLKVQPAELEDSGVYFCASSQTGKGNTEAFFGQGTRLTVV.

The table lists this clonotype with many counts. The V gene is TRBV7-2, the J gene TRBJ2-5; a possible D gene is TRBD2 (6 bases). The CDR3 contains 15 residues. CDR1 and CDR2 from the germline V gene are SGHTA and FQGNSA. V gave up 3 bases and J gave up 2 bases, with 13 bases separating them. The CDR3 nucleotides are TGTGCCAGCAGCTTGGGACTCAGGACGCAAGAGACCCAGTACTTC. Translation gives CASSLGLRTQETQYF.

Only a few counts were recorded for this clonotype. The chain employs TRBV7-9 and TRBJ1-2; no definite D call. Trimming removed 2 bases at V and 11 bases at J, with 12 bases between. Per the germline V gene, CDR1 is SEHNR and CDR2 is FQNEAQ (reference sequence). The CDR3 runs to 12 residues. In DNA form, the CDR3 reads TGTGCCAGCAGCTTAACCGAGGCTTTTTACACCTTC. Its translation is CASSLTEAFYTF.

This clonotype appeared a few times. The V call is TRBV24-1, the J call TRBJ2-1; 8 nucleotides match TRBD1. The V and J ends lost 4 bases and 9 bases, in that order; junction bases with no gene match: 10. CDR3 length: 15 residues. CDR1 and CDR2 from the germline V gene are KGHDR and SFDVKD. The CDR3 spells CATSEVETGVPEQFF. The CDR3 nucleotides read TGTGCCACCAGTGAAGTCGAGACAGGGGTACCTGAGCAGTTCTTC.

V is TRBV20-1 and J is TRBJ2-1, with D unresolved. The V and J ends lost 3 bases and 2 bases respectively, with 11 bases between them. CDR3 length: 14 amino acids. Per the germline V gene, CDR1 is DFQATT and CDR2 is SNEGSKA (reference sequence). The CDR3 nucleotides read TGCAGTGCTAGTTCCGCTCGACCCTACAATGAGCAGTTCTTC. It codes for CSASSARPYNEQFF.

This clonotype was detected a few times. This chain links TRBV7-9 with TRBJ2-1, with D possibly matching TRBD2 (5 bases). Germline V gene sequence: CDR1 SEHNR, CDR2 FQNEAQ (reference sequence). CDR3 length: 14 amino acids. Trimming took off 8 bases at V and 9 bases at J, with 20 bases between the two ends. This CDR3 is CASSGPGINGEQFF. The CDR3 DNA sequence: TGTGCCAGCTCCGGGCCGGGGATTAACGGTGAGCAGTTCTTC.

V is TRBV7-8 and J is TRBJ2-1; D uncertain. CDR3 length: 13 amino acids. The germline gives CDR1 SGHVS, CDR2 FQNEAQ. V was pared by 3 bases and J by 7 bases, with 10 bases between. CDR3 DNA: TGTGCCAGCAGCTTCATGAGGCTGAATGAGCAGTTCTTC. It translates to CASSFMRLNEQFF.

Only a few counts were recorded for this clonotype. The V gene is TRBV4-3, the J gene TRBJ2-3; the D is unclear. Per the germline V gene, CDR1 is LGHNA and CDR2 is YSLEER. The CDR3 loop spans 14 amino acids. The ends were cut back, 1 base at V and 1 base at J, with 6 bases in the middle. CDR3 in amino acids: CASSQGPGTDTQYF. CDR3 nucleotide sequence: TGCGCCAGCAGCCAAGGTCCGGGCACAGATACGCAGTATTTT.